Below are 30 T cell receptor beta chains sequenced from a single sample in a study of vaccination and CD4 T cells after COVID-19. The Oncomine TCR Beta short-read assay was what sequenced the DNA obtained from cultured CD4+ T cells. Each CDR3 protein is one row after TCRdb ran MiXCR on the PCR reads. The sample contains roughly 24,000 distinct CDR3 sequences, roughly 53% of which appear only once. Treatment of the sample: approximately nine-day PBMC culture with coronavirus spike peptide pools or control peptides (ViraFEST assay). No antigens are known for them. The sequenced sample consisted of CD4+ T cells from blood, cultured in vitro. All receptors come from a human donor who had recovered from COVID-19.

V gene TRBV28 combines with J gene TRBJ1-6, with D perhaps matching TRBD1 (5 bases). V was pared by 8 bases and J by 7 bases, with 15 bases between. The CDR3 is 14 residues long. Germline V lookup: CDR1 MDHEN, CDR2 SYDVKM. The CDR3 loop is CASGTGTVNSPLHF. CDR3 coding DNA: TGTGCCAGCGGCACCGGGACTGTGAATTCACCCCTCCACTTT.

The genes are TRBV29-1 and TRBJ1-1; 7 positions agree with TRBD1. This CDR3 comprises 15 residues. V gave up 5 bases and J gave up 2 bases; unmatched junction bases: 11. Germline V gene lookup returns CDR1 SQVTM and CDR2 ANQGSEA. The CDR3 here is CSVTRATGRNTEAFF. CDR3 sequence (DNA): TGCAGCGTTACCAGGGCGACAGGGAGAAACACTGAAGCTTTCTTT.

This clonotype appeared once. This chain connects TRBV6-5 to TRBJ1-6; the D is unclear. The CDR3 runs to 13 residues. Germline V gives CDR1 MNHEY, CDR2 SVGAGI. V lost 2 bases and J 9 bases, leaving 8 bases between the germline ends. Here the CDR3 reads CASSYSRSSPLHF. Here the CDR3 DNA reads TGTGCCAGCAGTTACAGCCGGTCTTCACCCCTCCACTTT.

CDR3 protein: CASSLMLRDRGQMNTEAFF. The CDR3, as DNA: TGCGCCAGCAGCTTGATGCTCCGGGACAGGGGGCAGATGAACACTGAAGCTTTCTTT. The V gene is TRBV5-1, the J gene TRBJ1-1, with 12 bases lining up with TRBD1. J was trimmed by 0 bases and V by 1 base; bases with no gene match: 10. This CDR3 is 19 amino acids long. Per the germline V gene, CDR1 is SGHRS and CDR2 is YFSETQ.

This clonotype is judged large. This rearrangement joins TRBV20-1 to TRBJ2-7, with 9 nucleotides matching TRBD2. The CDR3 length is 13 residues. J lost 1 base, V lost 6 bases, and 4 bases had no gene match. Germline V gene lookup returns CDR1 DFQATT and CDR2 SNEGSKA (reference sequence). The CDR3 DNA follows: TGCAGTGCAACCCTAGCGGGATCCTACGAGCAGTACTTC. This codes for CSATLAGSYEQYF.

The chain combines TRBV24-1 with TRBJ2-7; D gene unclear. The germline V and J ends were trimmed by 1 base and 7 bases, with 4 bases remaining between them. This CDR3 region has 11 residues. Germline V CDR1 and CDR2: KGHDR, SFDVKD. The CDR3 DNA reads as TGTGCCACCAGTGATTTAACGGAGCAGTACTTC. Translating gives CATSDLTEQYF.

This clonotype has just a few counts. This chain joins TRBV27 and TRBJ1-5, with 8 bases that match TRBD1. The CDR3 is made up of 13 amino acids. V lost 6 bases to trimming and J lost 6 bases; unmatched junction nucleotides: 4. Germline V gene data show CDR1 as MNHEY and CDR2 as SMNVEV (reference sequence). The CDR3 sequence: CASRGQGGQPQHF. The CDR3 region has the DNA TGTGCCAGCAGAGGACAGGGAGGTCAGCCCCAGCATTTT.

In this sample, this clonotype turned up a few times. Here the CDR3 DNA reads TGTGCCAGCAGTAACAAGCGGAGCACAGATACGCAGTATTTT. It translates to CASSNKRSTDTQYF. J is TRBJ2-3 and V is TRBV6-2 or TRBV6-3, with D maybe TRBD2 (5 bases). Per the germline V gene, CDR1 is MNHEY and CDR2 is SVGEGT. The CDR3 totals 14 residues. The germline V and J ends were trimmed by 5 bases and 0 bases, with 9 bases remaining between them.

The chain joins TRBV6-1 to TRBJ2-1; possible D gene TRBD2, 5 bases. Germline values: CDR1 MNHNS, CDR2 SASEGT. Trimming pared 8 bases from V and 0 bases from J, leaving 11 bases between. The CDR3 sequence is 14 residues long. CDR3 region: CASGVDYSYNEQFF. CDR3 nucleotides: TGTGCCAGCGGGGTAGACTACTCCTACAATGAGCAGTTCTTC.

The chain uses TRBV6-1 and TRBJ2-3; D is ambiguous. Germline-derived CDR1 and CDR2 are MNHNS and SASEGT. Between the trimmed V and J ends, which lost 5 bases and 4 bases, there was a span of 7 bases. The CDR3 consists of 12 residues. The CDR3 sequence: CASSPSPDTQYF. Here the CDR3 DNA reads TGTGCCAGCAGTCCGTCCCCAGATACGCAGTATTTT.

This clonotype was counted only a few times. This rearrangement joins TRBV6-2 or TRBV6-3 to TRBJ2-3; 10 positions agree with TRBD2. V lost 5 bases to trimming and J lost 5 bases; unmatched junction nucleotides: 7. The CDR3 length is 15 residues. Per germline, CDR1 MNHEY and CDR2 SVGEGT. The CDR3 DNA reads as TGTGCCAGCAGTACGCCGGGACTAGCGAAAGATACGCAGTATTTT. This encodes CASSTPGLAKDTQYF.

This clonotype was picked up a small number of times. The CDR3 spells CASSYSSGDARDTQYF. The CDR3 DNA reads TGTGCCAGCAGTTACTCTAGCGGGGACGCCAGGGATACGCAGTATTTT. This chain joins TRBV6-2 or TRBV6-3 and TRBJ2-3; 8 bases map to TRBD2. CDR3 size: 16 residues. The trim removed 0 bases at V and 6 bases at J, leaving 8 bases unmatched. The V gene's germline CDR1 is MNHEY and CDR2 SVGEGT.

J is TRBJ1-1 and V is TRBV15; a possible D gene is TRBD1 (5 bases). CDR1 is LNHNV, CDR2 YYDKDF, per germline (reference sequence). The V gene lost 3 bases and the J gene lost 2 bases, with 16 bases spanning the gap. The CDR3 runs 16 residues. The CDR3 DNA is TGTGCCACCAGCAGTGGGGGACGGGCCTTCAACACTGAAGCTTTCTTT. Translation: CATSSGGRAFNTEAFF.

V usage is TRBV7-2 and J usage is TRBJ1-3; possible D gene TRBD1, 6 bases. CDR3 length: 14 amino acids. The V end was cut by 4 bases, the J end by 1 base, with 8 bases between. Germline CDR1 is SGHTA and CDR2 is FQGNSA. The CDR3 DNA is TGTGCCAGCAGCTCGGGACAATCTGGAAACACCATATATTTT. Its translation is CASSSGQSGNTIYF.

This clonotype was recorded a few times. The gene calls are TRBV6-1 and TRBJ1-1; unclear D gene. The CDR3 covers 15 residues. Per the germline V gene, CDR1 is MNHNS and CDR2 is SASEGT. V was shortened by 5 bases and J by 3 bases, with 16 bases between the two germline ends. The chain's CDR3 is CASSPRGFSYTEAFF. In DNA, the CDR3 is TGTGCCAGCAGTCCGAGAGGGTTCTCCTACACTGAAGCTTTCTTT.

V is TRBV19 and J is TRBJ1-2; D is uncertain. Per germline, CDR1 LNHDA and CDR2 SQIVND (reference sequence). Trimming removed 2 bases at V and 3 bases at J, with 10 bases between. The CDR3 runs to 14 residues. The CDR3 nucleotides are TGTGCCAGTAGTATACAGGTTTCGGACTATGGCTACACCTTC. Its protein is CASSIQVSDYGYTF. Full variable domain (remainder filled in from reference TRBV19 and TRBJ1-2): DGGITQSPKYLFRKEGQNVTLSCEQNLNHDAMYWYRQDPGQGLRLIYYSQIVNDFQKGDIAEGYSVSREKKESFPLTVTSAQKNPTAFYLCASSIQVSDYGYTFGSGTRLTVV.

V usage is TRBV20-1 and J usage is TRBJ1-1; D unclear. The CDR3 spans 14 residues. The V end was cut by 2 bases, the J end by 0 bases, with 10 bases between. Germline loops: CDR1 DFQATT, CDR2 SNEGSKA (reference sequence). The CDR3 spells CSARSRQMNTEAFF. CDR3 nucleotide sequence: TGCAGTGCTAGAAGCCGCCAGATGAACACTGAAGCTTTCTTT.

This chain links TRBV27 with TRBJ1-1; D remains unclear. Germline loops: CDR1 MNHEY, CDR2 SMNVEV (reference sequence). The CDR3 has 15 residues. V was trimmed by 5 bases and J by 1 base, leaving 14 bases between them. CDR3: CASSPPQEANTEAFF. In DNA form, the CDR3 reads TGTGCCAGCAGTCCCCCCCAGGAAGCGAACACTGAAGCTTTCTTT.

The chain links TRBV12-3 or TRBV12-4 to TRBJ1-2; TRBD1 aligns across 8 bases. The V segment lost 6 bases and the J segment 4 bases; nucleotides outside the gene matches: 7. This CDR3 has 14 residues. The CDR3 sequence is CASRSGTGPYGYTF. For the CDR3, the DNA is TGTGCCAGCAGGTCCGGGACAGGTCCCTATGGCTACACCTTC.

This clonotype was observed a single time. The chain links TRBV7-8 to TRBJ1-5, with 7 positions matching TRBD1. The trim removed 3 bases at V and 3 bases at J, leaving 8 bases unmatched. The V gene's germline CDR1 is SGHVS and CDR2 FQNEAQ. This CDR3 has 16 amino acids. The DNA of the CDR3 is TGTGCCAGCAGCTTTAGCCTGGGACAGTTCAATCAGCCCCAGCATTTT. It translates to CASSFSLGQFNQPQHF.

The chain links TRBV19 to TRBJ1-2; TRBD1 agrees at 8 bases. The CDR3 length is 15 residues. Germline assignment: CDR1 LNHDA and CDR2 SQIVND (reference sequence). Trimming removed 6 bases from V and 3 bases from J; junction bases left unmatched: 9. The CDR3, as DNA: TGTGCCAGTAGCGCGGCAGGGGACAGGTACTATGGCTACACCTTC. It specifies CASSAAGDRYYGYTF. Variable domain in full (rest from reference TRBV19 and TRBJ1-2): DGGITQSPKYLFRKEGQNVTLSCEQNLNHDAMYWYRQDPGQGLRLIYYSQIVNDFQKGDIAEGYSVSREKKESFPLTVTSAQKNPTAFYLCASSAAGDRYYGYTFGSGTRLTVV.

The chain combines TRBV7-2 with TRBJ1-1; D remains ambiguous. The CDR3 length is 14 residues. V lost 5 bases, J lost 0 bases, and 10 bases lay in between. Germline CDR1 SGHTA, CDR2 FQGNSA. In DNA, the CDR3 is TGTGCCAGCAGCATATCTCGTATGAACACTGAAGCTTTCTTT. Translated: CASSISRMNTEAFF.

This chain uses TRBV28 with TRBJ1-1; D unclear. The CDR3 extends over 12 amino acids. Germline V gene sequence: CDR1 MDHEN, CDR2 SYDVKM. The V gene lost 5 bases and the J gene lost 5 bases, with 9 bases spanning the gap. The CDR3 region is CASSLGYTEAFF. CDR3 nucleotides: TGTGCCAGCAGTCTGGGGTATACTGAAGCTTTCTTT.

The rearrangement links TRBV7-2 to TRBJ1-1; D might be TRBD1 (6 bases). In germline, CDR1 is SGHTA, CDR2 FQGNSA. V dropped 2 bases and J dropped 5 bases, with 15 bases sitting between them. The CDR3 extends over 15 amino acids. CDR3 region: CASSLLKGGWTEAFF. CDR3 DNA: TGTGCCAGCAGCTTATTAAAAGGGGGTTGGACTGAAGCTTTCTTT.

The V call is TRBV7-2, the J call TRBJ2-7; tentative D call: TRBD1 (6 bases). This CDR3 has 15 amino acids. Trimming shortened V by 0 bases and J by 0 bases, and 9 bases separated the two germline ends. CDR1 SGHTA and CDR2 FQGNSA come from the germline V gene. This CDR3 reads CASSLAGGDSYEQYF. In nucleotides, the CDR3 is TGTGCCAGCAGCTTAGCAGGGGGAGACTCCTACGAGCAGTACTTC.

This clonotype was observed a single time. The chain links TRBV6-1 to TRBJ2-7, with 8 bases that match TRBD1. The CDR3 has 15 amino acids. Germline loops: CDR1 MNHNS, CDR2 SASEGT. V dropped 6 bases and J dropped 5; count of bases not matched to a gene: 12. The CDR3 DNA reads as TGTGCCAGCAGGCCAACCTGGGACAGGTGGGACGAGCAGTACTTC. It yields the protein CASRPTWDRWDEQYF.

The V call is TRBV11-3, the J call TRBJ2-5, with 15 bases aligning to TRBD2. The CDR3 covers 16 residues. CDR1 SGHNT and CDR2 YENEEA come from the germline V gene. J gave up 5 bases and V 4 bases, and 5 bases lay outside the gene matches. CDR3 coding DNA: TGTGCCAGCAGCTCAGAAGGGACTAGCGGGAGGGAGACCCAGTACTTC. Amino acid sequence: CASSSEGTSGRETQYF.

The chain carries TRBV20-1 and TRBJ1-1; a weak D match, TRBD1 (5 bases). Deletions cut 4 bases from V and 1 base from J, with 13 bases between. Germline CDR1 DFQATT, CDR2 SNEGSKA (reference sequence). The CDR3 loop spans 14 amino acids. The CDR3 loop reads CSAKYGGKNTEAFF. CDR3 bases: TGCAGTGCTAAATACGGGGGGAAGAACACTGAAGCTTTCTTT.

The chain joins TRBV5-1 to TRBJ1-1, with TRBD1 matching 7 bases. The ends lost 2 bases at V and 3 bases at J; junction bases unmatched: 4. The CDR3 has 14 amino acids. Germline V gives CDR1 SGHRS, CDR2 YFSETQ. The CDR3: CASSFKRGHTEAFF. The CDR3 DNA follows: TGCGCCAGCAGCTTTAAGAGGGGGCACACTGAAGCTTTCTTT.

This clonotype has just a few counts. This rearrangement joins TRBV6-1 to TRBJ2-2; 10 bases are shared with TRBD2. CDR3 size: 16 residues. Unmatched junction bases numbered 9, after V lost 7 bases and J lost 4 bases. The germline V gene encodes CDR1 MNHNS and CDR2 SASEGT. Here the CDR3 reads CASKERGLAVTGELFF. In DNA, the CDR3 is TGTGCCAGCAAGGAAAGAGGACTAGCGGTCACCGGGGAGCTGTTTTTT.